The clone carrying this TCR beta chain was detected once. TCRdb keeps only in-frame clones here, not all; method: immunoSEQ multiplex PCR. The table shows 40,000 or so clones, with over 85% occurring only once. The germline V gene has CDR1 MNHEY and CDR2 SMNVEV (reference sequence). The V gene lost 6 bases and the J gene lost 1 base, with 13 bases spanning the gap. The CDR3 contains 15 residues. The sample belongs to a study of T cell changes during pregnancy in multiple sclerosis. The sequence was obtained from a female donor with multiple sclerosis, enrolled in a pregnancy study. Sequencing was performed on peripheral blood, taken before pregnancy. The V call is TRBV27, the J call TRBJ1-5; D is undetermined. CDR3 DNA: TGTGCCAGCAGGATTGCCAGTATGAGCAATCAGCCCCAGCATTTT. The encoded protein is CASRIASMSNQPQHF.